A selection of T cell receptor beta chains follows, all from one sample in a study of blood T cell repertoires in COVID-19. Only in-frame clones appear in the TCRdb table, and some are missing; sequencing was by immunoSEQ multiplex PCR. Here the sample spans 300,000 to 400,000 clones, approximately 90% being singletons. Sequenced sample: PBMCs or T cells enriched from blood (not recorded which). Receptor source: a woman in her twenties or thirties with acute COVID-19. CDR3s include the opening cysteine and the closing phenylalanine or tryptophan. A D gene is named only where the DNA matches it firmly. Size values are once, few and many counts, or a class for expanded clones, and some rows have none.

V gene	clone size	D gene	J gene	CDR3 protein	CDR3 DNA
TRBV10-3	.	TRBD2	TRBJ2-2	CAISLTSGGAYGELFF	TGTGCCATCAGTCTGACTAGCGGGGGGGCGTACGGGGAGCTGTTTTTT
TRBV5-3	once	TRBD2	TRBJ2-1	CAGLRTSGEDNEQFF	TGTGCCGGCCTTAGGACTAGCGGGGAAGACAATGAGCAGTTCTTC
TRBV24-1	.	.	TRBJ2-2	CATSGQGNTGELFF	TGTGCCACCAGTGGGCAGGGGAACACCGGGGAGCTGTTTTTT
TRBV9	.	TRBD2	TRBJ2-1	CASSRSGLAGYEQFF	TGTGCCAGCAGCCGGTCGGGACTAGCGGGGTATGAGCAGTTCTTC
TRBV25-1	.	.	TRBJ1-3	CASSGLQGDISGNTIYF	TGTGCCAGCAGTGGGTTACAGGGCGATATATCTGGAAACACCATATATTTT
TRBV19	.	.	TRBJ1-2	CASSPSIGVPYGYTF	TGTGCCAGTAGTCCCTCAATCGGGGTGCCTTATGGCTACACCTTC
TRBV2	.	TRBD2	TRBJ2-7	CASRASGGSSYEQYF	TGTGCCAGCAGGGCTAGCGGGGGAAGTTCCTACGAGCAGTACTTC
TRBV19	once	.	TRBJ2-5	CASRSSGEMVAQETQYF	TGTGCCAGTAGATCCTCCGGAGAGATGGTGGCACAAGAGACCCAGTACTTC
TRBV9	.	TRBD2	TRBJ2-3	CASSVDGVWGGTQYF	TGTGCCAGCAGCGTAGATGGTGTTTGGGGGGGTACGCAGTATTTT
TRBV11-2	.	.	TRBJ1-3	CASSLGSRSGNTIYF	TGTGCCAGCAGCTTAGGTTCGCGCTCTGGAAACACCATATATTTT
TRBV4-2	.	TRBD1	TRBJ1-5	CASSQAQTGGDQPQHF	TGTGCCAGCAGCCAAGCCCAAACAGGGGGCGATCAGCCCCAGCATTTT
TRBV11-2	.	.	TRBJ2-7	CASSSNPRGTNEQYF	TGTGCCAGCAGCTCAAATCCCAGGGGTACCAACGAGCAGTACTTC
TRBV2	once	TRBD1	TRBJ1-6	CASSEGTGINSPLHF	TGTGCCAGCAGTGAGGGGACAGGGATAAATTCACCCCTCCACTTT
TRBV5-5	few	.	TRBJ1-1	CASSLFIQGPTTSNTEAFF	TGTGCCAGCAGCTTGTTTATTCAGGGGCCCACAACCTCTAACACTGAAGCTTTCTTT
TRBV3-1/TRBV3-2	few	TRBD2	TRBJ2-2	CASSRPGLAVTGELFF	TGTGCCAGCAGCAGACCGGGACTAGCCGTCACCGGGGAGCTGTTTTTT
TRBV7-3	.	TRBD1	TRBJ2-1	CASSSQQGNEQFF	TGTGCCAGCAGCTCCCAACAGGGGAATGAGCAGTTCTTC
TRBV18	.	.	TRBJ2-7	CASSPDRNSYEQYF	TGTGCCAGCTCACCCGACAGAAACTCCTACGAGCAGTACTTC
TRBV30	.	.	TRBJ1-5	CAWSGQGDQPQHF	TGTGCCTGGAGCGGGCAGGGTGATCAGCCCCAGCATTTT
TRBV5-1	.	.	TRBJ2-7	CASSNSPAAGFYEQYF	TGCGCCAGCTCAAATAGCCCGGCCGCGGGGTTTTACGAGCAGTACTTC
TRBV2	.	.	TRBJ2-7	CASSPGTLTYEQYF	TGTGCCAGCAGTCCCGGGACTCTTACCTACGAGCAGTACTTC
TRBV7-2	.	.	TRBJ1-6	CASSPQGRVNSPLHF	TGTGCCAGCAGCCCCCAGGGCAGGGTTAATTCACCCCTCCACTTT
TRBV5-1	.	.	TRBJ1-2	CASSLEGAYGYTF	TGCGCCAGCAGCTTGGAAGGGGCCTATGGCTACACCTTC
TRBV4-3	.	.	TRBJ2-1	CAASESSYNEQFF	TGCGCCGCCTCCGAGAGCTCCTACAATGAGCAGTTCTTC
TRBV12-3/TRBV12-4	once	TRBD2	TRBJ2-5	CASSQAGETQYF	TGTGCCAGCAGTCAAGCGGGGGAGACCCAGTACTTC
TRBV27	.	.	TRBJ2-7	CASSLAPGGSYEQYF	TGTGCCAGCAGTTTGGCCCCCGGCGGTTCCTACGAGCAGTACTTC
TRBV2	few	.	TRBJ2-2	CASSLALGGGGDTGELFF	TGTGCCAGCAGCCTTGCCCTGGGAGGTGGTGGGGACACCGGGGAGCTGTTTTTT
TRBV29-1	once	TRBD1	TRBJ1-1	CSVGEGAGTEAFF	TGCAGCGTTGGAGAGGGGGCAGGTACTGAAGCTTTCTTT